A single T cell receptor beta chain is shown here with its context. Germline-derived CDR1 and CDR2 are MGHRA and YSYEKL. V was clipped by 4 bases and J by 3 bases, with 10 bases between them. The CDR3 runs 13 residues. This entry comes from a study of blood T cell repertoires in COVID-19. Overall study: The United States, Italy and Spain were the sources of the acute and convalescent COVID-19 samples.

Only in-frame clones appear in the TCRdb table, and some are missing; sequencing was by immunoSEQ multiplex PCR. The data show hundreds of thousands of clones, roughly 90% seen once. Sequenced material: peripheral blood. The V call is TRBV4-1, the J call TRBJ2-7; D is unresolved. The origin of this receptor is a man aged 35 to 55 with acute or convalescent COVID-19. The CDR3 here is CASSPDRSYEQYF. The CDR3 nucleotides are TGCGCCAGCAGCCCCGATCGGAGCTACGAGCAGTACTTC.